Here is one T cell receptor (beta chain) with its context. CDR3 length: 15 residues. CDR1 is MGHRA, CDR2 YSYEKL, per germline. Trimming stripped 1 base from V and 6 bases from J, with 10 bases between. These data are taken from a study of blood T cell repertoires in COVID-19. Study-level background: Some COVID-19 samples were acute and others convalescent; all came from the United States, Italy and Spain. T cells, B-cell-depleted T cells, or PBMCs supplied cDNA or gDNA.

TCRdb's table, derived via immunoSEQ multiplex PCR, lists solely in-frame clones and lacks some. This table holds 40,000 to 55,000 clones, around 84% found once. The sequence derives from a human donor in a cohort sampled during active COVID-19. V usage is TRBV4-1 and J usage is TRBJ1-6, with D perhaps TRBD1 (6 bases). The sequencing sample was made of peripheral blood. CDR3 sequence: CASSQVRGANSPLHF. CDR3 sequence (DNA): TGCGCCAGCAGCCAAGTCAGGGGAGCTAATTCACCCCTCCACTTT.